The 32 T cell receptor beta chains below all came from one sample that was sequenced in a study of human T cells and chemical hapten exposure (dated by TCRdb to 2020 to 2022). The time point label for this specimen denotes: patch test 1, 2 weeks after DPC sensitization. The intended sense of this specimen's treatment or condition label: therapeutic diphenylcyclopropenone sensitization with weekly scalp DPC. Receptor amplification or capture employed RACE. Sequenced on a NextSeq 500. Through fastp at Q25 and MiXCR, TCRdb rebuilt clones from the public reads, retaining in-frame beta chains. All rows with the same CDR3 protein become a single entry with the most common DNA and genes. This sample comprises some 350,000 distinct CDR3 sequences, roughly 6.9% of them detected only once. Approximately 8% of the sample belongs to the ten largest clones. This sample comprised whole blood, obtained in connection with sensitization to the hapten diphenylcyclopropenone (DPC). The receptor source for this set is a woman under 30 with alopecia areata. Some clones in this sample may be carry-over from other donors' samples.

V is TRBV5-4 and J is TRBJ2-1, with 14 bases lining up with TRBD2. The germline gives CDR1 SGHNT, CDR2 YYREEE (reference sequence). With 0 bases clipped from V and 3 bases from J, the junction kept 14 bases outside the gene matches. The CDR3 is 21 residues long. In DNA, the CDR3 is TGTGCCAGCAGCTTGGGCATACAAGGACTAGCGGGGGGTCATTTCTACAATGAGCAGTTCTTC. Encoded protein: CASSLGIQGLAGGHFYNEQFF.

This clonotype was observed at least ten times. The chain carries TRBV12-3 or TRBV12-4 and TRBJ1-1, with unresolved D. The ends were cut back, 10 bases at V and 7 bases at J, with 22 bases in the middle. CDR3 length: 14 residues. The CDR3 region is CANSFLDGRSEAFF. CDR3 nucleotides: TGTGCCAACAGCTTCTTGGACGGGAGGAGTGAAGCTTTCTTT.

The CDR3 spells CASSAGTGYGNSPLHF. The CDR3, as DNA: TGTGCCAGCAGTGCCGGGACAGGCTATGGGAATTCACCCCTCCACTTT. The chain joins TRBV25-1 to TRBJ1-6, with TRBD1 matching 8 bases. V trimming: 4 bases; J trimming: 7 bases; junction bases outside the gene matches: 9. Germline CDR1 reads MGHDK; CDR2 reads SYGVNS. This CDR3 has 16 residues.

This clonotype was seen a few times. The J gene is TRBJ1-1, the V gene TRBV7-8; weak D call: TRBD1 (6 bases). This CDR3 comprises 14 residues. V shed 2 bases and J shed 4 bases, with 11 bases lying between them. The germline CDR1 and CDR2 sequences are SGHVS and FQNEAQ. CDR3 sequence (DNA): TGTGCCAGCAGCTTATCGGGGGCTGCCACTGAAGCTTTCTTT. This translates into CASSLSGAATEAFF. Full variable domain (rest looked up from reference TRBV7-8 and TRBJ1-1): GAGVSQSPRYKVAKRGQDVALRCDPISGHVSLFWYQQALGQGPEFLTYFQNEAQLDKSGLPSDRFFAERPEGSVSTLKIQRTQQEDSAVYLCASSLSGAATEAFFGQGTRLTVV.

This clonotype was recorded a few times. The chain joins TRBV6-2 or TRBV6-3 to TRBJ2-6; D is unresolved. Per the germline V gene, CDR1 is MNHEY and CDR2 is SVGEGT. The germline V and J ends were trimmed by 7 bases and 0 bases, with 13 bases remaining between them. The CDR3 is 16 amino acids. The CDR3 bases are TGTGCCAGCAACCAAGGACGGAGCTCTGGGGCCAACGTCCTGACTTTC. Translated, it gives CASNQGRSSGANVLTF.

The V call is TRBV6-5, the J call TRBJ1-1; 9 positions agree with TRBD1. This CDR3 is built from 13 residues. The V gene end was trimmed by 4 bases and the J gene end by 6 bases; junction bases not matched to a gene: 3. Germline V gives CDR1 MNHEY, CDR2 SVGAGI. The CDR3 sequence: CASSLDRGAEAFF. In DNA, the CDR3 is TGTGCCAGCAGTTTGGACAGGGGTGCTGAAGCTTTCTTT.

The chain has TRBV20-1 and TRBJ2-7, with D tentatively TRBD1 or TRBD2 (5 bases each). V lost 3 bases and J lost 6, with 15 bases in between. The CDR3 length is 13 residues. The germline V gene has CDR1 DFQATT and CDR2 SNEGSKA (reference sequence). The CDR3: CSARATGRVEQYF. The CDR3 DNA is TGCAGTGCTAGGGCCACGGGACGGGTCGAGCAGTACTTC.

This clonotype has a count of ten or more. The chain carries TRBV3-1 and TRBJ2-7; no definite D call. This CDR3 comprises 12 residues. The ends were cut back, 0 bases at V and 6 bases at J, with 6 bases in the middle. Germline V gene data show CDR1 as LGHDT and CDR2 as YNNKEL (reference sequence). In DNA form, the CDR3 reads TGTGCCAGCAGCCAAGAAGGCCGCGAGCAGTACTTC. As protein: CASSQEGREQYF.

This clonotype was recorded a few times. This sequence joins TRBV6-6 and TRBJ2-2, with a possible D match to TRBD1 (5 bases). Germline values: CDR1 MNHNY, CDR2 SVGAGI (reference sequence). The CDR3 extends over 15 amino acids. Trimming cost V 7 bases and J 1 base, with 13 bases left between them. In DNA, the CDR3 is TGTGCCAGCACCCTCGGAACAGGGAACACCGGGGAGCTGTTTTTT. Its translation: CASTLGTGNTGELFF.

This clonotype was seen at least ten times. The CDR3 bases are TGTGCCAGCAGTTCTTATATTAGGGGCTCTGGGGCCAACGTCCTGACTTTC. Encoded protein: CASSSYIRGSGANVLTF. This chain joins TRBV6-5 and TRBJ2-6, with D possibly matching TRBD1 (5 bases). The V gene's germline CDR1 is MNHEY and CDR2 SVGAGI. CDR3 size: 17 residues. Between the trimmed V and J ends, which lost 4 bases and 0 bases, there was a span of 13 bases.

This clonotype was found a few times. The V call is TRBV4-2, the J call TRBJ2-3, with 8 bases identical to TRBD1. The length of the CDR3 is 17 residues. Looked up from germline, CDR1 is LGHNA and CDR2 is YNFKEQ. The trim removed 0 bases at V and 0 bases at J, leaving 5 bases unmatched. In DNA form, the CDR3 reads TGTGCCAGCAGCCAAGATGAGGGACAGGCCAGCACAGATACGCAGTATTTT. Its protein product is CASSQDEGQASTDTQYF.

This clonotype has a count of ten or more. The chain joins TRBV6-5 to TRBJ2-4; TRBD1 matches at 11 bases. V dropped 2 bases and J dropped 0; count of bases not matched to a gene: 18. Germline-derived CDR1 and CDR2 are MNHEY and SVGAGI. This CDR3 spans 22 amino acids. Here the CDR3 reads CASSYTPGQGVSEPLAKNIQYF. CDR3 coding DNA: TGTGCCAGCAGTTACACTCCGGGACAGGGGGTCTCGGAACCATTAGCCAAAAACATTCAGTACTTC.

This chain joins TRBV12-3 or TRBV12-4 and TRBJ2-1; 7 bases fit TRBD1. There are 11 residues in the CDR3. The trim removed 3 bases at V and 14 bases at J, leaving 4 bases unmatched. As DNA, the CDR3 is TGTGCCAGCAGTTTGTGGGGACAGAAGTTCTTC. Protein product: CASSLWGQKFF.

This clonotype turned up a few times. The rearrangement uses TRBV7-8 and TRBJ2-1; weak D call: TRBD2 (6 bases). CDR3 length: 16 amino acids. Trimming stripped 2 bases from V and 5 bases from J, with 16 bases between. The V gene's germline CDR1 is SGHVS and CDR2 FQNEAQ. The CDR3 sequence is CASSLYGGLGDNEQFF. The CDR3 nucleotides read TGTGCCAGCAGCTTATATGGGGGGTTGGGAGACAATGAGCAGTTCTTC. Supplemented by reference TRBV7-8 and TRBJ2-1, the full variable domain reads GAGVSQSPRYKVAKRGQDVALRCDPISGHVSLFWYQQALGQGPEFLTYFQNEAQLDKSGLPSDRFFAERPEGSVSTLKIQRTQQEDSAVYLCASSLYGGLGDNEQFFGPGTRLTVL.

This clonotype was counted only a few times. V usage is TRBV11-2 and J usage is TRBJ2-3; 9 bases are shared with TRBD1. J lost 0 bases, V lost 1 base, and 14 bases had no gene match. This CDR3 is 20 amino acids long. The germline V gene encodes CDR1 SGHAT and CDR2 FQNNGV. CDR3 sequence reads: CASSLGRTGASPSSTDTQYF. CDR3 sequence (DNA): TGTGCCAGCAGCTTAGGTCGGACAGGGGCCAGTCCCTCTAGCACAGATACGCAGTATTTT.

This clonotype has more than one count but fewer than ten. V gene TRBV7-2 combines with J gene TRBJ2-2; 12 positions agree with TRBD2. The CDR3 runs to 16 residues. V was pared by 3 bases and J by 7 bases, with 6 bases of the junction left unmatched. Germline CDR1 SGHTA, CDR2 FQGNSA. The CDR3 nucleotides read TGTGCCAGCAGCTTCGGACTAGCGGGGTCCCGCGGGGAGCTGTTTTTT. Its translation is CASSFGLAGSRGELFF.

Ten or more counts support this clonotype. The chain has TRBV7-2 and TRBJ2-3; 12 bases line up with TRBD2. With 5 bases clipped from V and 3 bases from J, the junction kept 3 bases outside the gene matches. The CDR3 consists of 15 residues. Looked up from germline, CDR1 is SGHTA and CDR2 is FQGNSA. CDR3 sequence: CASSQTSGGTDTQYF. The CDR3, as DNA: TGTGCCAGCAGCCAGACTAGCGGGGGTACAGATACGCAGTATTTT.

V gene TRBV4-3 combines with J gene TRBJ1-1; D gene ambiguous. The CDR3 length is 13 residues. CDR1 and CDR2 (germline): LGHNA, YSLEER. V was cut by 3 bases and J by 5 bases, with 10 bases left in between. The CDR3 DNA reads as TGCGCCAGCAGCCACTCGACAAGAACTGAAGCTTTCTTT. Protein product: CASSHSTRTEAFF.

This clonotype was seen a handful of times. The rearrangement uses TRBV6-5 and TRBJ2-1; no clear D. V lost 4 bases and J 5 bases, leaving 9 bases between the germline ends. The germline V gene has CDR1 MNHEY and CDR2 SVGAGI. The CDR3 consists of 13 residues. The CDR3 region is CASSSPLNNEQFF. The CDR3 DNA follows: TGTGCCAGCAGTTCCCCCTTGAACAATGAGCAGTTCTTC.

This clonotype was detected many times. V is TRBV10-3 and J is TRBJ2-7; no firm D call. Trimming took 3 bases from V and 0 from J, leaving 9 bases between them. Germline V gene data show CDR1 as ENHRY and CDR2 as SYGVKD. The CDR3 covers 14 residues. The CDR3 nucleotides read TGTGCCATCAGTGATTACCGGAGCTCCTACGAGCAGTACTTC. This encodes CAISDYRSSYEQYF.

V gene TRBV27 combines with J gene TRBJ1-2; TRBD1 agrees at 7 bases. The CDR3 is 14 amino acids. CDR1 is MNHEY and CDR2 is SMNVEV in the germline V gene (reference sequence). Trimming took 3 bases from V and 5 from J; bases not matched to a gene: 6. CDR3 sequence reads: CASSFRDRTYGYTF. In DNA, the CDR3 is TGTGCCAGCAGTTTCCGGGACAGAACTTATGGCTACACCTTC.

This clonotype has only a few counts. V is TRBV6-2 or TRBV6-3 and J is TRBJ1-1, with D tentatively TRBD1 (5 bases). CDR3 length: 15 residues. Looked up from germline, CDR1 is MNHEY and CDR2 is SVGEGT. Deletions cut 8 bases from V and 4 bases from J, with 20 bases between. The CDR3 is CASSRGGTSGTEAFF. The CDR3 nucleotides are TGTGCCAGCTCGCGGGGAGGGACCTCCGGCACTGAAGCTTTCTTT.

This rearrangement joins TRBV20-1 to TRBJ1-1, with 8 bases identical to TRBD1. The ends lost 7 bases at V and 4 bases at J; junction bases unmatched: 5. The germline CDR1 and CDR2 sequences are DFQATT and SNEGSKA (reference sequence). The CDR3 totals 12 residues. The CDR3 loop reads CSGHRGTTEAFF. As DNA, the CDR3 is TGCAGTGGGCACAGGGGGACCACTGAAGCTTTCTTT.

V usage is TRBV7-3 and J usage is TRBJ2-2; 7 bases match TRBD2. In germline, CDR1 is SGHTA, CDR2 FQGTGA. After removal of 1 base from V and 0 bases from J, the junction contained 5 bases not matched to a gene. This CDR3 is 17 amino acids long. CDR3 residues: CASSLSSLAANTGELFF. Written as DNA, the CDR3 is TGTGCCAGCAGCTTAAGTTCCCTAGCGGCGAACACCGGGGAGCTGTTTTTT.

This clonotype occurred many times. This chain connects TRBV7-3 to TRBJ2-3, with TRBD2 matching 7 bases. CDR3 size: 16 residues. CDR1 and CDR2 (germline): SGHTA, FQGTGA. Trimming at V came to 1 base and at J to 2 bases, leaving 6 bases not matched to a gene. The CDR3 nucleotides are TGTGCCAGCAGCTTAATCGCCGGGGGGATCACAGATACGCAGTATTTT. Protein: CASSLIAGGITDTQYF. Drawing the rest from reference TRBV7-3 and TRBJ2-3, the complete variable domain is GAGVSQTPSNKVTEKGKYVELRCDPISGHTALYWYRQSLGQGPEFLIYFQGTGAADDSGLPNDRFFAVRPEGSVSTLKIQRTERGDSAVYLCASSLIAGGITDTQYFGPGTRLTVL.

Many counts were recorded for this clonotype. The chain recombines TRBV29-1 with TRBJ2-5; TRBD1 matches at 12 bases. V lost 4 bases to trimming and J lost 5 bases; unmatched junction nucleotides: 8. Germline V CDR1 and CDR2: SQVTM, ANQGSEA. This CDR3 region has 15 residues. The CDR3 protein is CSVAPGTGGGETQYF. The CDR3 DNA reads TGCAGCGTTGCCCCCGGGACAGGGGGCGGCGAGACCCAGTACTTC.

This clonotype was counted only a few times. The genes are TRBV5-1 and TRBJ1-5; no definite D call. V was cut by 4 bases and J by 3 bases, with 11 bases left in between. The CDR3 has 14 amino acids. Germline V gene sequence: CDR1 SGHRS, CDR2 YFSETQ. In DNA form, the CDR3 reads TGCGCCAGCAGCCTTGAGGGAATCAATCAGCCCCAGCATTTT. It specifies CASSLEGINQPQHF.

Ten or more counts support this clonotype. The chain links TRBV5-8 to TRBJ2-5, with 7 bases aligning to TRBD1. Germline V gives CDR1 SGHTS, CDR2 YDEGEE. V dropped 6 bases and J dropped 0; count of bases not matched to a gene: 5. The CDR3 spans 14 residues. In DNA form, the CDR3 reads TGTGCCAGCAAACTGACAGGGTACCAAGAGACCCAGTACTTC. Its translation is CASKLTGYQETQYF.

This clonotype was observed many times. This chain joins TRBV10-2 and TRBJ2-6, with TRBD2 matching over 7 bases. The CDR3 has 15 residues. Germline values: CDR1 WSHSY, CDR2 SAAADI. The V segment lost 8 bases and the J segment 0 bases; nucleotides outside the gene matches: 4. The CDR3 protein is CASCRGDSGANVLTF. CDR3 sequence (DNA): TGCGCCAGCTGCCGGGGGGACTCTGGGGCCAACGTCCTGACTTTC.

The genes are TRBV20-1 and TRBJ1-6; D remains ambiguous. The V end was cut by 5 bases, the J end by 13 bases, with 9 bases between. Germline V CDR1 and CDR2: DFQATT, SNEGSKA (reference sequence). CDR3 length equals 10 residues. In DNA, the CDR3 is TGCAGTGCTTATCTGTTGCCCCTCCACTTT. Translating gives CSAYLLPLHF.

This clonotype was found many times. V is TRBV19 and J is TRBJ2-6; D unclear. CDR1 is LNHDA and CDR2 is SQIVND in the germline V gene (reference sequence). There are 16 residues in the CDR3. V lost 0 bases, J lost 4 bases, and 10 bases lay in between. CDR3 DNA: TGTGCCAGTAGTATAGATTGGGGATCCGGGGCCAACGTCCTGACTTTC. Translated: CASSIDWGSGANVLTF.

This clonotype was seen only a few times. V usage is TRBV4-3 and J usage is TRBJ1-4; D unclear. Per germline, CDR1 LGHNA and CDR2 YSLEER. Trimming pared 0 bases from V and 7 bases from J, leaving 9 bases between. The CDR3 loop spans 14 amino acids. The CDR3 sequence is CASSQDMRREKLFF. The DNA for the CDR3 is TGCGCCAGCAGCCAAGATATGCGGCGTGAAAAACTGTTTTTT.